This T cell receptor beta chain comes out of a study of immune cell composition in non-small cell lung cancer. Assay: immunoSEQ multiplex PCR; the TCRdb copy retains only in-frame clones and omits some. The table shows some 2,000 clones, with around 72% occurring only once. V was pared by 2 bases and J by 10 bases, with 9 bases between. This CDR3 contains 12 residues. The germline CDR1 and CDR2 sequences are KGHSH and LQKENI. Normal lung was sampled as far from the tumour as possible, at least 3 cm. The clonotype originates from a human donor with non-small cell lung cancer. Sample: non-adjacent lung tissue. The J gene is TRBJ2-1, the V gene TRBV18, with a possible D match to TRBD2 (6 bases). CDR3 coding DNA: TGTGCCAGCTCACCATTGGCGGGAGAGCAGTTCTTC. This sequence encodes CASSPLAGEQFF.